The next 11 T cell receptor beta chains were all read from a single sample in a study of T cell responses to AZD1222 COVID-19 vaccine. The repertoire was sequenced with immunoSEQ multiplex PCR; TCRdb's copy has only in-frame clones and lacks some. The table shows under 110,000 clones, with about nine tenths occurring only once. Sample: peripheral blood, taken on day 0 of AZD1222 vaccination. These TCRs come from an adult in good health.

The chain links TRBV3-1 (or the pseudogene TRBV3-2) to TRBJ2-3, with TRBD2 matching over 14 bases. The V and J ends lost 4 bases and 5 bases, in that order; junction bases with no gene match: 5. The CDR3 has 16 residues. Germline-derived CDR1 and CDR2 are LGHDT and YNNKEL (reference sequence). This chain's CDR3 is CASSPLGLAGGDTQYF. In DNA, the CDR3 is TGTGCCAGCAGCCCACTTGGACTAGCGGGAGGAGATACGCAGTATTTT.

The chain recombines TRBV7-9 with TRBJ2-7, with D unclear. CDR3 size: 14 residues. Germline V lookup: CDR1 SEHNR, CDR2 FQNEAQ (reference sequence). The germline V and J ends were trimmed by 0 bases and 3 bases, with 9 bases remaining between them. The CDR3 sequence is CASSLAASDYEQYF. In nucleotides, the CDR3 is TGTGCCAGCAGCTTAGCGGCTTCGGACTACGAGCAGTACTTC.

V is TRBV2 and J is TRBJ1-1; D is perhaps TRBD1 (5 bases). Looked up from germline, CDR1 is SNHLY and CDR2 is FYNNEI. Trimming removed 7 bases from V and 3 bases from J, with 9 bases in between. This CDR3 is built from 12 residues. This CDR3 is CASTLRDTEAFF. CDR3 nucleotides: TGTGCCAGCACCCTCAGGGACACTGAAGCTTTCTTT.

The V gene is TRBV3-1 (or the pseudogene TRBV3-2), the J gene TRBJ1-1, with D hard to call. Trimming shortened V by 0 bases and J by 10 bases, and 12 bases separated the two germline ends. Germline values: CDR1 LGHDT, CDR2 YNNKEL (reference sequence). CDR3 length: 13 amino acids. The CDR3 spells CASSQDGVDRAFF. The CDR3 DNA sequence: TGTGCCAGCAGCCAAGATGGGGTGGATAGAGCTTTCTTT.

In nucleotides, the CDR3 is TGTGCCAGCAGCCAAGAGTCCGGGACTAGCGGAAACAATGAGCAGTTCTTC. Protein product: CASSQESGTSGNNEQFF. The chain has TRBV3-1 (or the pseudogene TRBV3-2) and TRBJ2-1; TRBD2 matches 11 bases. CDR3 length equals 17 residues. V was clipped by 0 bases and J by 5 bases; unmatched bases: 6. From germline, CDR1 is LGHDT and CDR2 YNNKEL (reference sequence).

The chain employs TRBV5-6 and TRBJ1-5, with D unclear. The V gene's germline CDR1 is SGHDT and CDR2 YYEEEE. Trimming took 3 bases from V and 0 from J, leaving 7 bases between them. CDR3 length: 14 amino acids. The CDR3 DNA follows: TGTGCCAGCAGCTCCGATCCTAGCAATCAGCCCCAGCATTTT. Its translation is CASSSDPSNQPQHF. Using reference TRBV5-6 and TRBJ1-5 for the parts outside the CDR3, the full variable domain is DAGVTQSPTHLIKTRGQQVTLRCSPKSGHDTVSWYQQALGQGPQFIFQYYEEEERQRGNFPDRFSGHQFPNYSSELNVNALLLGDSALYLCASSSDPSNQPQHFGDGTRLSIL.

The chain recombines TRBV5-4 with TRBJ1-1; TRBD1 is a possible D gene (6 bases). The V end was cut by 0 bases, the J end by 1 base, with 13 bases between. CDR3 length: 16 residues. Looked up from germline, CDR1 is SGHNT and CDR2 is YYREEE (reference sequence). CDR3: CASSLGGGSANTEAFF. Written as DNA, the CDR3 is TGTGCCAGCAGCTTGGGGGGGGGCAGCGCGAACACTGAAGCTTTCTTT.

The rearrangement uses TRBV5-4 and TRBJ1-2, with a weak D call TRBD1 (5 bases). Germline V lookup: CDR1 SGHNT, CDR2 YYREEE (reference sequence). Trimming shortened V by 4 bases and J by 8 bases, and 12 bases separated the two germline ends. The CDR3 is 12 amino acids. CDR3 residues: CASSRRGEGYTF. As DNA, the CDR3 is TGTGCCAGCAGCAGGAGGGGCGAAGGCTACACCTTC.

This clone showed up just once. This rearrangement joins TRBV4-1 to TRBJ2-2; 15 nucleotides match TRBD2. The CDR3 extends over 16 amino acids. Germline V lookup: CDR1 MGHRA, CDR2 YSYEKL. The V gene end was trimmed by 4 bases and the J gene end by 6 bases; junction bases not matched to a gene: 3. Written as DNA, the CDR3 is TGCGCCAGCAGCCTCCGGACTAGCGGGAGGGCCGGGGAGCTGTTTTTT. Protein: CASSLRTSGRAGELFF.

This clone was detected once. The rearrangement joins TRBV11-3 to TRBJ2-3; TRBD2 might be the D (6 bases). This CDR3 has 15 amino acids. CDR1 is SGHNT and CDR2 is YENEEA in the germline V gene. V was shortened by 1 base and J by 3 bases, with 11 bases between the two germline ends. The CDR3 region is CASSLVGGPTDTQYF. The CDR3 DNA reads TGTGCCAGCAGCTTAGTCGGAGGGCCAACAGATACGCAGTATTTT.

This clone was found a few times. The V gene is TRBV10-3, the J gene TRBJ2-2, with 10 bases matching TRBD2. Germline lookup yields CDR1 ENHRY and CDR2 SYGVKD. With 3 bases clipped from V and 9 bases from J, the junction kept 13 bases outside the gene matches. CDR3 size: 17 residues. The chain's CDR3 is CAISDPRSSGSFRELFF. The CDR3 DNA reads TGTGCCATCAGTGACCCCCGGTCTAGCGGGAGTTTCCGGGAGCTGTTTTTT.